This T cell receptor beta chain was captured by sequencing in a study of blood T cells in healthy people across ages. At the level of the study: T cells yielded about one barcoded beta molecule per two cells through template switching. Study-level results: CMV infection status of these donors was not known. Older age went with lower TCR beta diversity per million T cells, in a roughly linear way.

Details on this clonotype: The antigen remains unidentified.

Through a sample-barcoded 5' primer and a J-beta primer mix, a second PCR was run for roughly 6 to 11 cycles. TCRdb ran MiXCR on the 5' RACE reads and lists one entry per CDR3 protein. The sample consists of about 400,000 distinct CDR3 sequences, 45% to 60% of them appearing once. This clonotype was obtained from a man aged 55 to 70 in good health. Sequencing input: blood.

CDR3 nucleotides: TGTGCCAGCAGCTCCATTGGGACTACTGGTGAGCAGTACTTC. Translated: CASSSIGTTGEQYF. The chain employs TRBV9 and TRBJ2-5; 7 nucleotides match TRBD2. CDR3 size: 14 residues. Trimming at V came to 4 bases and at J to 11 bases, leaving 14 bases not matched to a gene. Germline-derived CDR1 and CDR2 are SGDLS and YYNGEE. The full variable domain, completed using reference TRBV9 and TRBJ2-5, is DSGVTQTPKHLITATGQRVTLRCSPRSGDLSVYWYQQSLDQGLQFLIQYYNGEERAKGNILERFSAQQFPDLHSELNLSSLELGDSALYFCASSSIGTTGEQYFGPGTRLLVL.